The entry below describes one TCR beta chain. The data belong to a study of blood T cells in healthy people across ages. Trimming removed 8 bases from V and 3 bases from J, with 13 bases in between. There are 12 residues in the CDR3. CDR1 DFQATT and CDR2 SNEGSKA come from the germline V gene (reference sequence). Using a J-beta primer mix together with a sample-barcoded 5' primer, a second PCR was run for about 6 to 11 cycles. Via MiXCR, TCRdb re-called the 5' RACE reads, giving one row per CDR3 protein. This table holds approximately 800,000 distinct CDR3 sequences, approximately 60% found once. The sequenced sample was blood. This chain joins TRBV20-1 and TRBJ1-2; no firm D call. The TCR sequence derives from a man aged 35 to 55 in good health. The CDR3 here is CSPIAGDYGYTF. In DNA form, the CDR3 reads TGCAGTCCCATCGCCGGGGACTATGGCTACACCTTC.